These 6 T cell receptor beta chains were all obtained from the same sample, sequenced in a study of T-cell reconstitution after alpha-beta-depleted transplantation in children. Preparing the TCRbeta library involved the use of unique molecular identifiers. A single record per CDR3 protein comes from TCRdb applying MiXCR to the PCR reads. Of hundreds of thousands of distinct CDR3 sequences detected, roughly 16% appear once; the ten largest clones hold approximately 5%. The starting material was PBMCs, mostly from graft donor cells, obtained 360 days after TCRalphabeta/CD19-depleted stem cell transplant. The receptors stem from a male patient younger than 18 who had a stem cell transplant for acute lymphoblastic leukemia, so the T cells may come from the graft donor.

The chain uses TRBV2 and TRBJ2-7; no definite D call. V was trimmed by 6 bases and J by 6 bases, leaving 9 bases between them. CDR1 and CDR2 from the germline V gene are SNHLY and FYNNEI. This CDR3 is built from 11 residues. In nucleotides, the CDR3 is TGTGCCAGCAGCCCTTTCGGCGAGCAGTACTTC. It translates to CASSPFGEQYF.

The sample holds a few counts of this clonotype. CDR3 in amino acids: CASSPWTSGRDTQYF. The DNA of the CDR3 is TGTGCCAGCAGCCCCTGGACTAGCGGGCGAGATACGCAGTATTTT. The rearrangement links TRBV7-2 to TRBJ2-3, with 11 bases aligning to TRBD2. The CDR3 contains 15 residues. CDR1 and CDR2 from the germline V gene are SGHTA and FQGNSA. Losses at the gene ends were 5 bases for V and 5 bases for J; bases not matched to a gene: 6.

The V and J genes are TRBV15 and TRBJ2-5; D gene unclear. The V and J ends lost 3 bases and 3 bases respectively, with 8 bases between them. This CDR3 is 13 amino acids long. Germline V gene data show CDR1 as LNHNV and CDR2 as YYDKDF (reference sequence). The CDR3 bases are TGTGCCACCAGCAGCGACGATAAAGAGACCCAGTACTTC. Residues: CATSSDDKETQYF.

Comments on this clonotype: A read error may produce the germline difference seen at one junction end. The V call is TRBV20-1, the J call TRBJ2-3; D not resolved. The CDR3 is 12 residues long. The germline CDR1 and CDR2 sequences are DFQATT and SNEGSKA (reference sequence). CDR3 DNA: TGCAGTGCTAGTCCACCGGGCCTCACCTCCCATTTT. This codes for CSASPPGLTSHF.

This clonotype was observed a handful of times. The chain joins TRBV7-9 to TRBJ2-2; 9 bases are shared with TRBD1. Germline V gene data show CDR1 as SEHNR and CDR2 as FQNEAQ (reference sequence). The CDR3 sequence is 16 residues long. V lost 6 bases and J lost 5; bases outside the gene matches: 10. The CDR3: CASRSEYRGRTGELFF. In DNA, the CDR3 is TGTGCCAGCAGATCCGAGTACAGGGGGCGGACCGGGGAGCTGTTTTTT.

The genes are TRBV27 and TRBJ1-4; a weak D match, TRBD1 (5 bases). This CDR3 comprises 14 residues. Germline V gene lookup returns CDR1 MNHEY and CDR2 SMNVEV (reference sequence). V was trimmed by 0 bases and J by 5 bases, leaving 7 bases between them. CDR3 nucleotides: TGTGCCAGCAGTTTATCGCGGGGGAATGAAAAACTGTTTTTT. Its translation is CASSLSRGNEKLFF.